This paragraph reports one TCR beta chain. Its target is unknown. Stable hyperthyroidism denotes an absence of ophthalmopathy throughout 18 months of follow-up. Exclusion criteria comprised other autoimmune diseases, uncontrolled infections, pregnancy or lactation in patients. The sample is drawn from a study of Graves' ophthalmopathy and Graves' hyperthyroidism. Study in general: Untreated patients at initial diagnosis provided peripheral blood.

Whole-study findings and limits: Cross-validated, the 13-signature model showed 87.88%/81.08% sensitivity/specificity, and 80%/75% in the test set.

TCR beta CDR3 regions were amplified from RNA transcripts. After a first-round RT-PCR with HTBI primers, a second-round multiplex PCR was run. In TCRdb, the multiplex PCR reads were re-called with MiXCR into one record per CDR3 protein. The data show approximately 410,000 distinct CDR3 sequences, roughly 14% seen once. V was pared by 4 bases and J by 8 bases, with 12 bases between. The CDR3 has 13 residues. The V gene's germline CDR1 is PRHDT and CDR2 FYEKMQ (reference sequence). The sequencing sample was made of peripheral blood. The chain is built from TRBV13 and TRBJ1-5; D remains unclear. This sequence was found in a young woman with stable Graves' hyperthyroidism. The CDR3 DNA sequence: TGTGCCAGCAGCTCTCTTGGGAGCGAGCCCCAGCATTTT. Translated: CASSSLGSEPQHF.